This T cell receptor beta chain was profiled in a study of blood T cell repertoires in COVID-19. Per the authors' pipeline: Using reference gene primer amplification, nucleated cell counts were estimated. Assay: immunoSEQ multiplex PCR; the TCRdb copy retains only in-frame clones and omits some. V, J and clone size reflect that table, while D and trimming were determined from the DNA. The sample lists about 160,000 clones, around 89% occurring once. V was trimmed by 5 bases and J by 3 bases, leaving 16 bases between them. In germline, CDR1 is MNHEY, CDR2 SMNVEV (reference sequence). The CDR3 runs to 15 residues.

The chain is built from TRBV27 and TRBJ1-1; TRBD1 might be the D (6 bases). This receptor was obtained from a woman aged 45-59 years who had recovered from COVID-19. The specimen sequenced was PBMCs or T cells enriched from blood (not recorded which). The CDR3 sequence: CASSQGPPWDTEAFF. CDR3 bases: TGTGCCAGCAGTCAGGGGCCCCCGTGGGACACTGAAGCTTTCTTT.